Described below is a single TCR beta chain sequence and its context. Its antigen remains unknown. Combining a sample-barcoded 5' primer with a J-beta primer mix, a second PCR ran for roughly 6 to 12 cycles. TCRdb called the 5' RACE reads again in MiXCR, with one record for every CDR3 protein. The sample holds some 1,500,000 distinct CDR3 sequences; approximately 43% are singletons and the top ten take around 4%. This sample is part of a study of blood T cells in healthy people across ages. V gave up 4 bases and J gave up 5 bases; unmatched junction bases: 11. Germline V gives CDR1 SGHRS, CDR2 YFSETQ. This CDR3 is built from 16 residues. Study-wide results and caveats: Getting older went along with TCR beta diversity per million T cells dropping roughly linearly. Naive CD4+ cells and diversity were both higher in long-lived donors than in aged donors.

The J gene is TRBJ2-2, the V gene TRBV5-1; 7 bases agree with TRBD1. This receptor was taken from a woman aged 18-30 years in good health. The sequencing input was blood. Here the CDR3 DNA reads TGCGCCAGCAGCCCCTTCGCCGTGACAGGGACCGGGGAGCTGTTTTTT. Its translation: CASSPFAVTGTGELFF.